The 31 T cell receptor beta chains listed next were all sequenced from one sample in a study of T cells in localized non-small cell lung cancer. Profiled with immunoSEQ multiplex PCR; TCRdb holds only in-frame clones, not every one. The data contain approximately 80,000 clones, approximately 80% of them singletons. The sample was peripheral blood, taken before any cancer treatment. The receptors originated from a female donor older than 55 with stage I lung adenocarcinoma.

In its sample, this clone was seen a few times. The chain joins TRBV6-5 to TRBJ1-6, with a possible D match to TRBD1 (5 bases). The CDR3 loop spans 13 amino acids. Germline V gives CDR1 MNHEY, CDR2 SVGAGI. Trimming pared 11 bases from V and 14 bases from J, leaving 22 bases between. The CDR3 loop is CAASSLVGATLHF. The CDR3 nucleotides read TGTGCCGCCTCTTCCCTTGTTGGGGCTACCCTCCACTTT.

Details on this clone: The junction differs from germline at one of its ends, possibly a read error. The V call is TRBV7-9, the J call TRBJ2-1; either TRBD1 or TRBD2 may supply D (6 bases each). The CDR3 is 13 amino acids. Germline lookup yields CDR1 SEHNR and CDR2 FQNEAQ (reference sequence). The CDR3 DNA sequence: TGTGCCAGCAGCTTAACAGGGAGGCCTGAGCGGTTCTTC. Amino acids: CASSLTGRPERFF.

The chain recombines TRBV7-2 with TRBJ1-5; D perhaps matches TRBD1 (5 bases). There are 15 residues in the CDR3. CDR1 is SGHTA and CDR2 is FQGNSA in the germline V gene. The V end was cut by 4 bases, the J end by 4 bases, with 14 bases between. CDR3 protein: CASSSNGGGNQPQHF. The CDR3 DNA reads TGTGCCAGCAGCTCGAATGGGGGGGGAAATCAGCCCCAGCATTTT.

V usage is TRBV7-2 and J usage is TRBJ2-5; 7 positions match TRBD2. CDR1 is SGHTA, CDR2 FQGNSA, per germline. This CDR3 comprises 16 residues. The ends lost 1 base at V and 4 bases at J; junction bases unmatched: 9. The CDR3 DNA sequence: TGTGCCAGCAGCTTAGTGGAGGGGAGGGCCCGAGAGACCCAGTACTTC. It specifies CASSLVEGRARETQYF.

This clone was counted a few times. The rearrangement links TRBV9 to TRBJ1-1; 8 bases fit TRBD1. Trimming at V came to 3 bases and at J to 8 bases, leaving 6 bases not matched to a gene. This CDR3 comprises 13 residues. Germline CDR1 SGDLS, CDR2 YYNGEE. The CDR3 nucleotides are TGTGCCAGCAGCGGAGCAAACAGGGGGGAAGCTTTCTTT. The encoded protein is CASSGANRGEAFF. Combining the CDR3 with reference TRBV9 and TRBJ1-1 gives the whole variable domain DSGVTQTPKHLITATGQRVTLRCSPRSGDLSVYWYQQSLDQGLQFLIQYYNGEERAKGNILERFSAQQFPDLHSELNLSSLELGDSALYFCASSGANRGEAFFGQGTRLTVV.

The chain combines TRBV5-1 with TRBJ1-1, with a tentative D call TRBD1 (6 bases). Germline lookup yields CDR1 SGHRS and CDR2 YFSETQ. CDR3 length equals 15 residues. Trimming took 3 bases from V and 0 from J, leaving 12 bases between them. The CDR3 region is CASSSRGHLNTEAFF. In DNA, the CDR3 is TGCGCCAGCAGCTCCCGGGGACATTTGAACACTGAAGCTTTCTTT.

V is TRBV14 and J is TRBJ1-4; a possible D gene is TRBD1 (5 bases). The V end was cut by 5 bases, the J end by 5 bases, with 9 bases between. CDR3 size: 13 residues. Looked up from germline, CDR1 is SGHDN and CDR2 is FVKESK. CDR3: CASSIWGNEKLFF. The CDR3, as DNA: TGTGCCAGCAGCATTTGGGGGAATGAAAAACTGTTTTTT.

On this clone: Other DNA sequences within the sample encode an identical CDR3. This sequence joins TRBV30 and TRBJ2-2; no definite D call. From germline, CDR1 is GTSNPN and CDR2 SVGIG (reference sequence). This CDR3 is built from 12 residues. The germline V and J ends were trimmed by 6 bases and 5 bases, with 10 bases remaining between them. The CDR3 DNA sequence: TGTGCCTGCCAGAGGCGTACCGGGGAGCTGTTTTTT. Translation: CACQRRTGELFF.

V gene TRBV11-2 combines with J gene TRBJ1-2; D is ambiguous. Trimming stripped 0 bases from V and 4 bases from J, with 9 bases between. Germline V gives CDR1 SGHAT, CDR2 FQNNGV. The CDR3 covers 14 residues. The CDR3 region is CASSLDHGFYGYTF. For the CDR3, the DNA is TGTGCCAGCAGCTTAGATCACGGCTTCTATGGCTACACCTTC.

The chain uses TRBV7-3 and TRBJ2-1, with TRBD1 matching 8 bases. V lost 5 bases, J lost 2 bases, and 5 bases stayed unmatched. This CDR3 contains 15 residues. The V gene's germline CDR1 is SGHTA and CDR2 FQGTGA. The CDR3: CASSLQGGTYNEQFF. CDR3 DNA sequence: TGTGCCAGCAGCCTACAGGGGGGAACCTACAATGAGCAGTTCTTC.

The rearrangement links TRBV5-1 to TRBJ1-5, with D unclear. The CDR3 loop spans 13 amino acids. V shed 4 bases and J shed 0 bases, with 5 bases lying between them. From germline, CDR1 is SGHRS and CDR2 YFSETQ. The CDR3 region is CASSRDSNQPQHF. In DNA, the CDR3 is TGCGCCAGCAGCAGGGATAGCAATCAGCCCCAGCATTTT.

V gene TRBV11-1 combines with J gene TRBJ1-1; TRBD1 matches 10 bases. Germline V gene sequence: CDR1 SGHAT, CDR2 FQDESV (reference sequence). The CDR3 length is 16 residues. V shed 3 bases and J 1 base; nucleotides not matched to a gene: 5. CDR3 residues: CASSFDRGLKNTEAFF. DNA of the CDR3: TGTGCCAGCAGCTTCGACAGGGGGCTGAAGAACACTGAAGCTTTCTTT. The variable domain in full, completed from reference TRBV11-1 and TRBJ1-1, reads EAEVAQSPRYKITEKSQAVAFWCDPISGHATLYWYRQILGQGPELLVQFQDESVVDDSQLPKDRFSAERLKGVDSTLKIQPAELGDSAMYLCASSFDRGLKNTEAFFGQGTRLTVV.

V and J are TRBV4-3 and TRBJ1-3; tentatively, D is TRBD1 (5 bases). Germline V gene sequence: CDR1 LGHNA, CDR2 YSLEER. The length of the CDR3 is 17 residues. V lost 0 bases and J 1 base, leaving 13 bases between the germline ends. In DNA form, the CDR3 reads TGCGCCAGCAGCCAAGATCGGCGGGGGATGTCTGGAAACACCATATATTTT. Translation gives CASSQDRRGMSGNTIYF.

The chain has TRBV28 and TRBJ2-7; D may be TRBD1 (6 bases). There are 14 residues in the CDR3. CDR1 is MDHEN and CDR2 is SYDVKM in the germline V gene. The germline V and J ends were trimmed by 5 bases and 7 bases, with 18 bases remaining between them. The DNA of the CDR3 is TGTGCCAGCAGTCCGGGCATGGGGGCTGAGGAGCAGTACTTC. Translating it yields CASSPGMGAEEQYF.

This chain links TRBV7-2 with TRBJ1-1; no reliable D call. Trimming took off 5 bases at V and 6 bases at J, with 7 bases between the two ends. CDR3 length equals 11 residues. The germline gives CDR1 SGHTA, CDR2 FQGNSA. CDR3 sequence (DNA): TGTGCCAGCAGCCCCCGGGCTGAAGCTTTCTTT. It encodes CASSPRAEAFF.

This chain connects TRBV27 to TRBJ1-2; D is ambiguous. Trimming removed 2 bases from V and 0 bases from J, with 7 bases in between. The CDR3 sequence is 14 residues long. Germline assignment: CDR1 MNHEY and CDR2 SMNVEV (reference sequence). In nucleotides, the CDR3 is TGTGCCAGCAGTTTAGATGACACTAACTATGGCTACACCTTC. This codes for CASSLDDTNYGYTF.

As to this clone: The junction shows a germline mismatch at one end, possibly a read error. This chain connects TRBV4-2 to TRBJ2-5, with D maybe TRBD1 (5 bases). The CDR3 is 16 amino acids. Germline V gene lookup returns CDR1 LGHNA and CDR2 YNFKEQ. The CDR3 is CASSQQGSSYQETQYF. As DNA, the CDR3 is TGTGCCAGCAGCCAACAGGGTTCTTCGTACCAGGAGACCCAGTACTTC.

This chain uses TRBV19 with TRBJ1-2; D is unresolved. Germline CDR1 is LNHDA and CDR2 is SQIVND (reference sequence). Trimming stripped 7 bases from V and 0 bases from J, with 9 bases between. The CDR3 consists of 13 residues. The CDR3 spells CASTLGTNYGYTF. As DNA, the CDR3 is TGTGCCAGTACTCTAGGTACTAACTATGGCTACACCTTC. Complete variable domain (other parts from reference TRBV19 and TRBJ1-2): DGGITQSPKYLFRKEGQNVTLSCEQNLNHDAMYWYRQDPGQGLRLIYYSQIVNDFQKGDIAEGYSVSREKKESFPLTVTSAQKNPTAFYLCASTLGTNYGYTFGSGTRLTVV.

This clone was seen a single time. This CDR3 reads CASSPPDRGQAGELFF. The CDR3 region has the DNA TGTGCCAGCTCACCACCGGACAGGGGGCAAGCCGGGGAGCTGTTTTTT. The rearrangement links TRBV18 to TRBJ2-2; 11 bases align to TRBD1. After removal of 0 bases from V and 6 bases from J, the junction contained 3 bases not matched to a gene. CDR1 is KGHSH, CDR2 LQKENI, per germline. The CDR3 has 16 amino acids.

The chain employs TRBV7-3 and TRBJ2-1, with D unresolved. Germline CDR1 and CDR2: SGHTA and FQGTGA. The V and J ends lost 5 bases and 9 bases respectively, with 14 bases between them. CDR3 length equals 13 residues. CDR3 sequence reads: CASSLGLGIEQFF. CDR3 bases: TGTGCCAGCAGCCTAGGCCTTGGCATTGAGCAGTTCTTC.

V gene TRBV7-2 combines with J gene TRBJ2-3; 12 nucleotides match TRBD2. This CDR3 comprises 19 residues. V was clipped by 1 base and J by 2 bases; unmatched bases: 10. The germline CDR1 and CDR2 sequences are SGHTA and FQGNSA. In DNA form, the CDR3 reads TGTGCCAGCAGCTTAGAATGGGGACTAGCGGGTTTATCCACAGATACGCAGTATTTT. It translates to CASSLEWGLAGLSTDTQYF.

CDR3 amino acids: CASSGAGDYGYTF. The CDR3 DNA sequence: TGCGCCAGCAGTGGAGCAGGCGACTATGGCTACACCTTC. This chain connects TRBV10-2 to TRBJ1-2; no firm D call. The ends were cut back, 4 bases at V and 3 bases at J, with 9 bases in the middle. This CDR3 spans 13 amino acids. Germline CDR1 reads WSHSY; CDR2 reads SAAADI.

The genes are TRBV11-3 and TRBJ1-1, with TRBD1 matching 9 bases. Germline lookup yields CDR1 SGHNT and CDR2 YENEEA. Losses at the gene ends were 5 bases for V and 1 base for J; bases not matched to a gene: 8. This CDR3 has 16 residues. The CDR3 here is CASSKQGAGENTEAFF. CDR3 DNA sequence: TGTGCCAGCAGCAAACAGGGGGCGGGGGAGAACACTGAAGCTTTCTTT. Together with reference TRBV11-3 and TRBJ1-1, the CDR3 gives the full variable domain: EAGVVQSPRYKIIEKKQPVAFWCNPISGHNTLYWYLQNLGQGPELLIRYENEEAVDDSQLPKDRFSAERLKGVDSTLKIQPAELGDSAVYLCASSKQGAGENTEAFFGQGTRLTVV.

The chain links TRBV10-3 to TRBJ1-2; D is perhaps TRBD1 (5 bases). This CDR3 is built from 14 residues. The ends were cut back, 11 bases at V and 4 bases at J, with 20 bases in the middle. The germline gives CDR1 ENHRY, CDR2 SYGVKD. The CDR3 DNA sequence: TGTGCCGCTGGGCCAGGGCCCCCCTTCTATGGCTACACCTTC. It is translated as CAAGPGPPFYGYTF.

The chain links TRBV11-2 to TRBJ2-7; 12 bases are shared with TRBD2. CDR1 SGHAT and CDR2 FQNNGV come from the germline V gene. Losses at the gene ends were 1 base for V and 7 bases for J; bases not matched to a gene: 8. CDR3 size: 16 residues. CDR3 sequence (DNA): TGTGCCAGCAGCTTAGTTCCTAGCGGGAGGGCCAGGGAGCAGTACTTC. This encodes CASSLVPSGRAREQYF.

This chain links TRBV6-5 with TRBJ1-1; D is unresolved. Germline loops: CDR1 MNHEY, CDR2 SVGAGI. This CDR3 has 15 amino acids. V dropped 2 bases and J dropped 3 bases, with 13 bases sitting between them. The CDR3 sequence is CASSYAGIPHTEAFF. The CDR3 DNA reads TGTGCCAGCAGTTACGCGGGAATCCCCCACACTGAAGCTTTCTTT.

CDR3 DNA: TGTGCCAGCGCTTGGCGGGGGAGAGACAATGAGCAGTTCTTC. As protein: CASAWRGRDNEQFF. The genes are TRBV2 and TRBJ2-1; 7 positions match TRBD2. Trimming at V came to 8 bases and at J to 5 bases, leaving 9 bases not matched to a gene. The CDR3 length is 14 residues. Looked up from germline, CDR1 is SNHLY and CDR2 is FYNNEI. The entire variable domain, with the rest obtained from reference TRBV2 and TRBJ2-1, is as follows: EPEVTQTPSHQVTQMGQEVILRCVPISNHLYFYWYRQILGQKVEFLVSFYNNEISEKSEIFDDQFSVERPDGSNFTLKIRSTKLEDSAMYFCASAWRGRDNEQFFGPGTRLTVL.

The sample holds one count of this clone. The sample contains more than one DNA sequence encoding this CDR3. The chain joins TRBV5-1 to TRBJ1-1, with 7 bases that match TRBD1. The V segment lost 0 bases and the J segment 1 base; nucleotides outside the gene matches: 0. The germline V gene has CDR1 SGHRS and CDR2 YFSETQ. The CDR3 contains 14 residues. DNA of the CDR3: TGCGCCAGCAGCTTGGAGGGGGCGAACACTGAAGCTTTCTTT. It translates to CASSLEGANTEAFF.

A few counts support this clone. The chain joins TRBV4-2 to TRBJ2-5; D could derive from TRBD1 or TRBD2 (5 bases each). The V end lost 0 bases, the J end lost 8 bases, and 10 bases lay between the germline ends. Germline loops: CDR1 LGHNA, CDR2 YNFKEQ. The CDR3 loop spans 13 amino acids. The CDR3 DNA sequence: TGTGCCAGCAGCCAAGAAGGGGAGAGTACCCAGTACTTC. Amino acid sequence: CASSQEGESTQYF.

This clone appeared a few times. The chain has TRBV19 and TRBJ1-2, with D possibly matching TRBD1 (5 bases). Germline CDR1 is LNHDA and CDR2 is SQIVND (reference sequence). Trimming left V 0 bases short and J 10 bases short, with 18 bases between. The CDR3 contains 15 residues. The CDR3 nucleotides read TGTGCCAGTAGTATAGACGAGGGGATTCGAAGAATCTACACCTTC. Encoded protein: CASSIDEGIRRIYTF.

This clone was recorded only once. This chain uses TRBV7-9 with TRBJ2-7, with TRBD2 matching 7 bases. The germline V gene has CDR1 SEHNR and CDR2 FQNEAQ (reference sequence). Trimming at V came to 6 bases and at J to 5 bases, leaving 4 bases not matched to a gene. The CDR3 is 12 amino acids. CDR3 DNA sequence: TGTGCCAGCAGTCGGGACTACCACGAGCAGTACTTC. Translating it yields CASSRDYHEQYF.